Here is one T cell receptor (beta chain) with its context. Seattle cases were enrolled at active infection and followed longitudinally. The entry originates in a study of blood T cell repertoires in COVID-19. The germline gives CDR1 ENHRY, CDR2 SYGVKD. Between the trimmed V and J ends, which lost 2 bases and 8 bases, there was a span of 9 bases. The CDR3 contains 13 residues. Profiled with immunoSEQ multiplex PCR; TCRdb holds only in-frame clones, not every one. The data hold some 220,000 clones, with more than 75% observed a single time. The sample was peripheral blood. The chain couples TRBV10-3 to TRBJ2-2; D unresolved. The clonotype was recovered from a woman aged 70-85 years with COVID-19, enrolled during active disease. The chain's CDR3 is CAISENPPGELFF. Written as DNA, the CDR3 is TGTGCCATCAGTGAGAATCCCCCAGGGGAGCTGTTTTTT.